This TCR beta chain is from a study of cytomegalovirus exposure and HLA in healthy donors. Study overall: Earlier work reported 100 million or so unique TCR beta sequences from 150 million to 200 million T cells.

As regards this clone: Its antigen is not identified. The junction differs from germline at one of its ends, possibly a read error.

Whole-study findings and limits: It was in a later analysis that TCR association rates were seen to vary by HLA locus, highest for DRB1 and lowest for HLA-C. Reports described diagnosis of cytomegalovirus status by the classifier as highly specific and sensitive.

Primers: 60 Vbeta forward and 13 Jbeta reverse. Produced via immunoSEQ multiplex PCR; TCRdb's table is partial and in-frame only. The table shows around 130,000 clones, with just under 85% occurring only once. Looked up from germline, CDR1 is SGHVS and CDR2 is FQNEAQ. The CDR3 has 15 residues. V usage is TRBV7-8 and J usage is TRBJ2-1; 13 bases align to TRBD2. Sequenced sample: PBMCs. The clonotype was recovered from a boy younger than 10 in good health and CMV-seronegative. As DNA, the CDR3 is TGTGCCAGCAGCTTAGCCCTCCCGTTCGGGACTAGCGGGATCTTC. Translated: CASSLALPFGTSGIF.